This T cell receptor (beta chain) stems from a study of metastatic and nonmetastatic thyroid tumors. The V and J ends lost 5 bases and 7 bases respectively, with 18 bases between them. Germline lookup yields CDR1 SGHTA and CDR2 FQGNSA. This CDR3 region has 14 residues. MiXCR was used by TCRdb to re-call the PCR reads. The sample yields about 13,000 clones, approximately 29% seen once. Nobody among the patients had been given any treatment before thyroid surgery. The sequence derives from a female donor with papillary thyroid cancer or a benign thyroid nodule (not recorded which). Some clones in this sample may be carry-over from other donors' samples. The chain employs TRBV7-2 and TRBJ2-7; D tentatively reads TRBD1 or TRBD2 (6 bases each). Sequencing used tumor tissue. CDR3 DNA: TGTGCCAGCAGCCCAACATGGGGGGCAGGGGAGCAGTACTTC. This gives the protein CASSPTWGAGEQYF. Combining the CDR3 with reference TRBV7-2 and TRBJ2-7 gives the whole variable domain GAGVSQSPSNKVTEKGKDVELRCDPISGHTALYWYRQSLGQGLEFLIYFQGNSAPDKSGLPSDRFSAERTGGSVSTLTIQRTQQEDSAVYLCASSPTWGAGEQYFGPGTRLTVT.